These 10 T cell receptor beta chains share one sample of origin, sequenced in a study of cytomegalovirus exposure and HLA in healthy donors. This PCR relied on a set of 60 Vbeta primers and 13 Jbeta primers. Profiling relied on immunoSEQ multiplex PCR, and the TCRdb table lists in-frame clones only, not all of them. The sample lists 150,000 to 200,000 clones, about three quarters seen once, with about 0.69% in the top ten. The material sequenced was PBMCs. The receptor set was obtained from a female donor in good health and CMV-seronegative.

Regarding this clone: Other DNA sequences of this sample code for an identical CDR3. The gene calls are TRBV28 and TRBJ1-5; tentative D call: TRBD1 (5 bases). This CDR3 has 14 residues. Deletions cut 2 bases from V and 6 bases from J, with 11 bases between. Germline assignment: CDR1 MDHEN and CDR2 SYDVKM. The CDR3 bases are TGTGCCAGCAGTTTACCCAGGGTCGGTCAGCCCCAGCATTTT. It is translated as CASSLPRVGQPQHF.

The count of this clone is one. The gene calls are TRBV7-2 and TRBJ1-1, with D unclear. CDR1 SGHTA and CDR2 FQGNSA come from the germline V gene. Trimming pared 2 bases from V and 2 bases from J, leaving 12 bases between. The CDR3 length is 15 residues. The DNA for the CDR3 is TGTGCCAGCAGCTTATCGGCAGCTAGAAACACTGAAGCTTTCTTT. This encodes CASSLSAARNTEAFF.

This clone turned up a few times. The CDR3 DNA is TGTGCCAGCAGGGGGGGACTAGCGGAATCCTACGAGCAGTACTTC. Protein sequence: CASRGGLAESYEQYF. The genes are TRBV6-6 and TRBJ2-7, with 11 bases matching TRBD2. V trimming: 6 bases; J trimming: 1 base; junction bases outside the gene matches: 5. The germline gives CDR1 MNHNY, CDR2 SVGAGI (reference sequence). The CDR3 extends over 15 amino acids.

The rearrangement uses TRBV2 and TRBJ1-4, with 7 bases aligning to TRBD1. The CDR3 covers 13 residues. In germline, CDR1 is SNHLY, CDR2 FYNNEI. The J segment lost 5 bases and the V segment lost 8 bases, leaving 5 bases of the junction unmatched. The CDR3, as DNA: TGTGCCAGCTGGGGGACAGAAAATGAAAAACTGTTTTTT. It is translated as CASWGTENEKLFF.

The chain combines TRBV2 with TRBJ1-2; possible D gene TRBD1, 6 bases. This CDR3 is built from 14 residues. Trimming removed 6 bases at V and 1 base at J, with 12 bases between. Germline CDR1 SNHLY, CDR2 FYNNEI. The DNA of the CDR3 is TGTGCCAGCAGGGACCCCAGGGGTAACTATGGCTACACCTTC. Its translation is CASRDPRGNYGYTF.

The CDR3 DNA is TGTGCCAGCAGCGTTGGACTAGCGGGAATGATTAACACCGGGGAGCTGTTTTTT. Translating gives CASSVGLAGMINTGELFF. The V gene is TRBV7-2, the J gene TRBJ2-2, with 12 bases identical to TRBD2. The V gene end was trimmed by 5 bases and the J gene end by 2 bases; junction bases not matched to a gene: 9. CDR1 SGHTA and CDR2 FQGNSA come from the germline V gene. The CDR3 spans 18 residues.

The chain combines TRBV5-1 with TRBJ2-2; 9 positions agree with TRBD2. With V trimmed by 0 bases and J by 3 bases, 9 bases remained unmatched. Per the germline V gene, CDR1 is SGHRS and CDR2 is YFSETQ. CDR3 length: 18 amino acids. CDR3 protein: CASSLAAGGSAYTGELFF. In DNA, the CDR3 is TGCGCCAGCAGCTTGGCGGCGGGAGGGTCAGCCTACACCGGGGAGCTGTTTTTT.

The V and J genes are TRBV5-1 and TRBJ2-7; 7 nucleotides agree with TRBD1. The J segment lost 1 base and the V segment lost 4 bases, leaving 5 bases of the junction unmatched. The CDR3 is 14 amino acids. Germline V gives CDR1 SGHRS, CDR2 YFSETQ. The CDR3: CASSMTGPSYEQYF. CDR3 DNA sequence: TGCGCCAGCAGCATGACAGGGCCTTCCTACGAGCAGTACTTC. The variable domain in full, completed from reference TRBV5-1 and TRBJ2-7, reads KAGVTQTPRYLIKTRGQQVTLSCSPISGHRSVSWYQQTPGQGLQFLFEYFSETQRNKGNFPGRFSGRQFSNSRSEMNVSTLELGDSALYLCASSMTGPSYEQYFGPGTRLTVT.

This clone was found many times. V and J are TRBV19 and TRBJ1-1; D ambiguous. The CDR3 covers 15 residues. Trimming shortened V by 6 bases and J by 0 bases, and 14 bases separated the two germline ends. CDR1 LNHDA and CDR2 SQIVND come from the germline V gene (reference sequence). The CDR3 nucleotides read TGTGCCAGTAGGGTCCAAGGCGGTGTGAACACTGAAGCTTTCTTT. It is translated as CASRVQGGVNTEAFF.

This clone was seen more than once but under ten times. The gene calls are TRBV7-2 and TRBJ1-5; D ambiguous. The V gene's germline CDR1 is SGHTA and CDR2 FQGNSA. V was clipped by 3 bases and J by 3 bases, with 15 bases between them. CDR3 size: 16 residues. The CDR3 is CASSFQPGLLNQPQHF. CDR3 nucleotide sequence: TGTGCCAGCAGCTTTCAGCCGGGGTTACTCAATCAGCCCCAGCATTTT.